This T cell receptor (beta chain) was obtained from a study of human T cells and chemical hapten exposure. Looking at the study overall: Application of 0.01% DPC to the upper back was done by patch test, with a reading at 6 days. Per-sample TCR yields varied mainly from small pooled library volume differences. Points from the study as a whole: Controls formed significantly fewer large CDR3 similarity clusters than expanded TCRs did.

For the library, individual cDNA molecules each received unique molecular identifiers. TCRdb re-analysed the RACE reads in MiXCR, keeping a single row per CDR3 protein. In the table there are about 120,000 distinct CDR3 sequences, roughly 15% of which are singletons. Regarding time point: patch test 1, 2 weeks after DPC sensitization. Noted treatment: therapeutic diphenylcyclopropenone sensitization with weekly scalp DPC. As to this clonotype: The target antigen is unknown.

The receptor was derived from a man aged 18 to 35 with alopecia areata. Some clones in this sample may be carry-over from other donors' samples. The sequences come from whole blood, collected in connection with sensitization to the hapten diphenylcyclopropenone (DPC).

CDR3 DNA: TGCAGTGCTAGAGCGCACGAGGGCACTGAAGCTTTCTTT. Protein sequence: CSARAHEGTEAFF. The V gene is TRBV20-1, the J gene TRBJ1-1; D is undetermined. The V gene's germline CDR1 is DFQATT and CDR2 SNEGSKA (reference sequence). V shed 1 base and J shed 4 bases, with 10 bases lying between them. The CDR3 sequence is 13 residues long.